The clone carrying this T cell receptor beta chain appeared a few times. Its antigen is not known. This entry belongs to a study of vaccination and CD4 T cells after COVID-19. About the research overall: Cells were stimulated with overlapping spike peptide pools from SARS-CoV-2, HCoV-NL63, HCoV-OC43 and HCoV-229E. Whole-study results and caveats: The study sampled relatively few convalescent patients and omitted early post-infection timepoints.

With the Oncomine TCR Beta short-read assay, DNA from cultured CD4+ T cells was sequenced. TCRdb re-derived calls from the PCR reads in MiXCR, one entry per CDR3 protein. The data contain some 17,000 distinct CDR3 sequences, 45% of them singletons. Treatment specified: approximately 10-day PBMC culture with coronavirus spike peptide pools or control peptides (ViraFEST assay). ViraFEST stimulated the growth of antigen-specific T cells using peptide pools and subsequently profiled their TCRs by sequencing. The CDR3 is 12 amino acids. Germline lookup yields CDR1 LNHDA and CDR2 SQIVND (reference sequence). V was shortened by 3 bases and J by 11 bases, with 13 bases between the two germline ends.

The sequence came from a human donor who received a COVID-19 vaccine. The sequencing here drew on CD4+ T cells from blood, cultured in vitro, taken before SARS-CoV-2 vaccination. This sequence joins TRBV19 and TRBJ1-1; D ambiguous. The DNA of the CDR3 is TGTGCCAGTAGTATTGCAAGCTCCGGGGCTTTCTTT. Its translation: CASSIASSGAFF.